The present T cell receptor (beta chain) was sequenced within a study of long-term antiretroviral therapy in people with HIV. Whole-study findings and limits: Clones with expansion before ART led the repertoire at all time points.

Regarding this clone: The antigen is undetermined.

One or more pre-ART and two or more post-ART PBMC samples were available from each donor. Clinicians in the United States treated all participants with HIV. An immunoSEQ assay, version v3.0, was performed at survey level. Method: immunoSEQ multiplex PCR; TCRdb's copy keeps in-frame clones and lacks some. The table records about 28,000 clones, approximately 86% of them present only once. In germline, CDR1 is MNHNS, CDR2 SASEGT. This CDR3 has 15 residues. The V and J ends lost 7 bases and 8 bases, in that order; junction bases with no gene match: 16. The sample in question was unsorted PBMCs, obtained 0.8 years after starting antiretroviral therapy. This chain links TRBV6-1 with TRBJ1-2, with 7 bases aligning to TRBD1. The clonotype comes from a woman in her twenties or thirties with HIV. CDR3 in amino acids: CASKRGTTGLWGYTF. The CDR3 coding sequence is TGTGCCAGCAAAAGGGGTACGACAGGGCTGTGGGGCTACACCTTC.